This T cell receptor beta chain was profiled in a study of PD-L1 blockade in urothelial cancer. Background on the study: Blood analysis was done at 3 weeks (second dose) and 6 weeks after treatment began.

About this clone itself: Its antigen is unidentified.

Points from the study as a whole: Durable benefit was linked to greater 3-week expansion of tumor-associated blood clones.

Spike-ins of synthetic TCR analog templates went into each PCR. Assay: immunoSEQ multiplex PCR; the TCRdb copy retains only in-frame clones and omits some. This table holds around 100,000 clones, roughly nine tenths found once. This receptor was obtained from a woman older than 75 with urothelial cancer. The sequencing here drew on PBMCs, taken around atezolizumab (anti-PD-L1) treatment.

Written as DNA, the CDR3 is TGTGCCAGCAGTTTCCAGAACACTGAAGCTTTCTTT. It codes for CASSFQNTEAFF. This rearrangement joins TRBV28 to TRBJ1-1; D gene unclear. The CDR3 runs 12 residues. Trimming stripped 3 bases from V and 1 base from J, with 3 bases between. Germline values: CDR1 MDHEN, CDR2 SYDVKM.